Listed below are T cell receptor beta chains from one sample, sequenced in a study of cytomegalovirus exposure and HLA in healthy donors. Libraries were prepared by immunoSEQ multiplex PCR; TCRdb keeps only in-frame clonotypes and omits some of them. In the table there are some 80,000 clones, 90% to 95% of which are singletons. Specimen: PBMCs. The receptors shown here come from a woman aged 18-29 years in good health and CMV-seronegative. Both conserved end residues are part of each CDR3. A D gene is named only where the DNA matches it firmly. A clone size is listed for some rows: how often the clone was seen (once, few, many), or a class if it is expanded.

d_call	clone_size	j_call	v_call	cdr3_nt	cdr3_aa
.	once	TRBJ1-2	TRBV4-1	TGCGCCAGCAGCCAAGACCGGACAATTAACTATGGCTACACCTTC	CASSQDRTINYGYTF
.	.	TRBJ1-1	TRBV4-3	TGCGCCAGCAGCCACACTGGGAACACTGAAGCTTTCTTT	CASSHTGNTEAFF
TRBD1	.	TRBJ2-1	TRBV10-1	TGCGCCAGCAGTCCCCGAACGGGACAGGGGGCGCGGGATGAGCAGTTCTTC	CASSPRTGQGARDEQFF
TRBD1	.	TRBJ1-4	TRBV2	TGTGCCAGCAGACAACAGGGGGTGGCTAATGAAAAACTGTTTTTT	CASRQQGVANEKLFF
.	.	TRBJ1-1	TRBV7-2	TGTGCCAGCAGCCGGAATGACGGGACTGAAGCTTTCTTT	CASSRNDGTEAFF
.	.	TRBJ1-2	TRBV5-1	TGCGCCAGCAGCTTGGACGGGATCGCCTATGGCTACACCTTC	CASSLDGIAYGYTF
.	.	TRBJ1-2	TRBV4-3	TGCGCCAGCAGGAGCGGCGAAGTCGGTGGCTACACCTTC	CASRSGEVGGYTF
.	.	TRBJ2-5	TRBV10-3	TGTGCCATCAGTGAGGAGGCCGCGAATTTTGAGACCCAGTACTTC	CAISEEAANFETQYF
TRBD1	.	TRBJ1-5	TRBV19	TGTGCCAGTAGGAGACAGGGGGCGCAGCCCCAGCATTTT	CASRRQGAQPQHF
.	.	TRBJ1-2	TRBV5-6	TGTGCCAGCAGCCCGGGGGGCGGACAGCTCTATGGCTACACCTTC	CASSPGGGQLYGYTF
.	few	TRBJ1-1	TRBV27	TGTGCCAGCAGTACCCGGAGGCGGGGGAGGGACACTGAAGCTTTCTTT	CASSTRRRGRDTEAFF
TRBD2	.	TRBJ2-7	TRBV25-1	TGTGCCAGCAGTGCCCTAGCGGGCCCTTTTGGCGAGCAGTACTTC	CASSALAGPFGEQYF
TRBD1	.	TRBJ1-4	TRBV19	TGTGCCAGCAAGACAGGGTCTGCAACTAATGAAAAACTGTTTTTT	CASKTGSATNEKLFF
.	.	TRBJ1-6	TRBV13	TGTGCCAGCAGCTTCATGGGGGGGAGCGGTTCACCCCTCCACTTT	CASSFMGGSGSPLHF
TRBD1	.	TRBJ1-2	TRBV5-1	TGCGCCGGATGGGACAGTCGGGGCTACACCTTC	CAGWDSRGYTF
TRBD1	once	TRBJ2-7	TRBV27	TGTGCCAGCAGTTCGGGACAGGCTCTCTACGAGCAGTACTTC	CASSSGQALYEQYF
.	.	TRBJ2-2	TRBV7-2	TGTGCCAGCAGCCCTCCGGGACTTCGCGGGGAGCTGTTTTTT	CASSPPGLRGELFF
.	.	TRBJ1-2	TRBV18	TGTGCCAGCTCACCTCTGGAGGGGAACTATGGCTACACCTTC	CASSPLEGNYGYTF
.	.	TRBJ2-3	TRBV5-1	TGCGCCAGCAGCACGCATACTAGCCGAAAAACAGATACGCAGTATTTT	CASSTHTSRKTDTQYF
TRBD2	.	TRBJ2-1	TRBV6-1	TGTGCCAGCACCTATATAAGCGGGGGGAATGAGCAGTTCTTC	CASTYISGGNEQFF
TRBD2	once	TRBJ2-2	TRBV10-2	TGCGCCAGCAGTTCTAGCGGGAGGGCTGCCGGGGAGCTGTTTTTT	CASSSSGRAAGELFF
TRBD1	.	TRBJ1-2	TRBV6-1	TGTGCCTATGCGCCCCAGGGGGCTGGGTATGGCTACACCTTC	CAYAPQGAGYGYTF
.	.	TRBJ2-5	TRBV18	TGTGCCAGCTCACCACCGGAGGGGGCGGGGGAGACCCAGTACTTC	CASSPPEGAGETQYF
.	.	TRBJ2-7	TRBV30	TGTGCCTGGAGAAGGGCAGGGGCAGACAACGAGCAGTACTTC	CAWRRAGADNEQYF
.	once	TRBJ2-5	TRBV28	TGTGCCAGCAGTTTAGCCCCTTTCGGGGTTAAAGAGACCCAGTACTTC	CASSLAPFGVKETQYF
.	once	TRBJ2-7	TRBV5-1	TGCGCCAGCGGATTTAATGCGGTTGGCGAGCAGTACTTC	CASGFNAVGEQYF
.	.	TRBJ2-2	TRBV12-1	TGTGCCAGCAGCTTTGTGGGCAGCGGGGATACCTCCGGGGAGCTGTTTTTT	CASSFVGSGDTSGELFF
.	.	TRBJ2-7	TRBV7-9	TGTGCCAGCAGCTCACCCGGGACTCGGGGCTCCTACGAGCAGTACTTC	CASSSPGTRGSYEQYF
TRBD1	once	TRBJ2-1	TRBV10-3	TGTGCCATCAGTGAGACCCGGGACAGGGGAGACAATGAGCAGTTCTTC	CAISETRDRGDNEQFF
TRBD1	.	TRBJ1-4	TRBV27	TGTGCCAGCAGTTTTGACAGGGGGAATGAAAAACTGTTTTTT	CASSFDRGNEKLFF
.	.	TRBJ2-7	TRBV7-6	TGTGCCAGCAGCTTCTCGAGCAGCGACTACGAGCAGTACTTC	CASSFSSSDYEQYF
.	.	TRBJ2-7	TRBV15	TGTGCCACCAGCAGAGATCCGACTCCCAGCGCCGAGCAGTACTTC	CATSRDPTPSAEQYF
TRBD2	.	TRBJ2-1	TRBV10-3	TGTGCCATCAGTGAGTCAAAGGGACTAGCGGGAGAAACGGAGTTCTTC	CAISESKGLAGETEFF
TRBD1	.	TRBJ2-7	TRBV4-3	TGCGCCAGCAGCTATAGTGGGACAGGGGAATCCTACGAGCAGTACTTC	CASSYSGTGESYEQYF
TRBD1	.	TRBJ1-1	TRBV7-2	TGTGCCAGCAGCTACTCAGGGGGTTCGAACACTGAAGCTTTCTTT	CASSYSGGSNTEAFF
TRBD2	.	TRBJ2-7	TRBV18	TGTGCCAGCTCACCACTTTTCAGCGGGAGGGATGGGGACTACGAGCAGTACTTC	CASSPLFSGRDGDYEQYF
TRBD2	.	TRBJ2-7	TRBV20-1	TGCAGTGCCCTGGGGGGGTACGAGCAGTACTTC	CSALGGYEQYF
.	few	TRBJ1-2	TRBV9	TGTGCCAGCAGCGGGACAGACAAATATAGCGATGGCTACACCTTC	CASSGTDKYSDGYTF
TRBD2	.	TRBJ2-3	TRBV7-2	TGTGCCAGCAGCTTAACGGGAGGGCCGGCAGATACGCAGTATTTT	CASSLTGGPADTQYF
TRBD2	.	TRBJ2-1	TRBV19	TGTGCCAGTAGTTGGACTAGCGGGGGGGCTAATGAGCAGTTCTTC	CASSWTSGGANEQFF
.	.	TRBJ2-3	TRBV25-1	TGTGCCTCCCGCGGGGCAGATACGCAGTATTTT	CASRGADTQYF
TRBD1	.	TRBJ1-4	TRBV7-9	TGTGCCAGCAACCCGGGACAGGGGATAGAAAAACTGTTTTTT	CASNPGQGIEKLFF
TRBD1	.	TRBJ2-7	TRBV5-1	TGCGCCAGCAGCTCATCCGGGACAGGGCTCTACGAGCAGTACTTC	CASSSSGTGLYEQYF